A selection of T cell receptor beta chains follows, all from one sample in a study of breast tumors, draining lymph nodes, adjacent tissues. TCRdb fed the multiplex PCR reads into MiXCR, producing one record per CDR3 protein. The sample holds about 110,000 distinct CDR3 sequences; less than 40% are singletons and the top ten take approximately 5%. The source material was axillary lymph node tissue. The source is a female donor with breast cancer. Some clones in this sample may be carry-over from other donors' samples. Both conserved end residues are part of each CDR3. The order of the fields is CDR3 protein, clone size, J gene, V gene. Some rows mark clone size as missing; the rest say once, few, many or name a class of expanded clone.

CDR3 protein: CSARRATYEQYF; clone size: many; J gene: TRBJ2-7; V gene: TRBV20-1
CDR3 protein: CASSIRGATNEKLFF; clone size: many; J gene: TRBJ1-4; V gene: TRBV19
CDR3 protein: CASSLTSFKNIQYF; clone size: few; J gene: TRBJ2-4; V gene: TRBV3-1
CDR3 protein: CASSLAGQPYGYTF; clone size: -; J gene: TRBJ1-2; V gene: TRBV7-9
CDR3 protein: CASRHGQLSSYEQYF; clone size: -; J gene: TRBJ2-7; V gene: TRBV6-5
CDR3 protein: CASSLWGTQETQGGNSPLHF; clone size: -; J gene: TRBJ1-6; V gene: TRBV5-1
CDR3 protein: CASSASGGELFF; clone size: many; J gene: TRBJ2-2; V gene: TRBV10-1
CDR3 protein: CASSGGDAGSHSPLHF; clone size: -; J gene: TRBJ1-6; V gene: TRBV9
CDR3 protein: CAISDGLGVKTQYF; clone size: medium-sized; J gene: TRBJ2-5; V gene: TRBV10-3
CDR3 protein: CASSHDSNQPQHF; clone size: many; J gene: TRBJ1-5; V gene: TRBV6-6
CDR3 protein: CASSIQVSYEQYF; clone size: -; J gene: TRBJ2-7; V gene: TRBV19
CDR3 protein: CASSHGSGVPGRGEAFF; clone size: -; J gene: TRBJ1-1; V gene: TRBV7-6
CDR3 protein: CSASNPRTSALTDTQYF; clone size: many; J gene: TRBJ2-3; V gene: TRBV20-1
CDR3 protein: CASSSRTSGLYEQYF; clone size: many; J gene: TRBJ2-7; V gene: TRBV6-6
CDR3 protein: CASTRTSGRLGTQYF; clone size: -; J gene: TRBJ2-5; V gene: TRBV2
CDR3 protein: CASSVGLGGRAPEQFF; clone size: many; J gene: TRBJ2-1; V gene: TRBV9
CDR3 protein: CASTVRINSPLHF; clone size: -; J gene: TRBJ1-6; V gene: TRBV19
CDR3 protein: CASSLSISTDTQYF; clone size: many; J gene: TRBJ2-3; V gene: TRBV7-9
CDR3 protein: CSASAVLSSYEQYF; clone size: many; J gene: TRBJ2-7; V gene: TRBV20-1
CDR3 protein: CAGSRQKDNEQFF; clone size: -; J gene: TRBJ2-1; V gene: TRBV7-3
CDR3 protein: CASSYSRAEQYF; clone size: many; J gene: TRBJ2-7; V gene: TRBV6-7
CDR3 protein: CASSVGTGQETQYF; clone size: many; J gene: TRBJ2-5; V gene: TRBV18
CDR3 protein: CASSLAEHPVGGYTF; clone size: many; J gene: TRBJ1-2; V gene: TRBV5-1
CDR3 protein: CASSISDREWRGYTF; clone size: many; J gene: TRBJ1-2; V gene: TRBV19
CDR3 protein: CASSVGAGGSDTQYF; clone size: many; J gene: TRBJ2-3; V gene: TRBV9
CDR3 protein: CSARGDRGEKLFF; clone size: many; J gene: TRBJ1-4; V gene: TRBV20-1
CDR3 protein: CASSLGQPGANVLTF; clone size: -; J gene: TRBJ2-6; V gene: TRBV7-9
CDR3 protein: CASSPLGSELYNEQFF; clone size: many; J gene: TRBJ2-1; V gene: TRBV4-1
CDR3 protein: CASSLAAMNTEAFF; clone size: -; J gene: TRBJ1-1; V gene: TRBV5-6
CDR3 protein: CAISDRGLAYEQYF; clone size: many; J gene: TRBJ2-7; V gene: TRBV10-3
CDR3 protein: CASSPGTDPSQETQYF; clone size: many; J gene: TRBJ2-5; V gene: TRBV7-9
CDR3 protein: CASSQVGGWGAFF; clone size: -; J gene: TRBJ1-1; V gene: TRBV3-1
CDR3 protein: CASDWGGSSYNEQFF; clone size: many; J gene: TRBJ2-1; V gene: TRBV2
CDR3 protein: CASSLGGGHGYTF; clone size: many; J gene: TRBJ1-2; V gene: TRBV12-3/TRBV12-4
CDR3 protein: CASSLGLQVTYEQYF; clone size: -; J gene: TRBJ2-7; V gene: TRBV11-2
CDR3 protein: CASSKRVRDTEASF; clone size: -; J gene: TRBJ1-1; V gene: TRBV14
CDR3 protein: CACSPRGGWPLQETQYF; clone size: -; J gene: TRBJ2-5; V gene: TRBV12-3/TRBV12-4
CDR3 protein: CASSIEGNYNEQFF; clone size: many; J gene: TRBJ2-1; V gene: TRBV19
CDR3 protein: CAWGVRYEQYF; clone size: many; J gene: TRBJ2-7; V gene: TRBV30
CDR3 protein: CASDLYTPFSSTDTQYF; clone size: -; J gene: TRBJ2-3; V gene: TRBV7-6
CDR3 protein: CASSQVTAGRTGELFF; clone size: many; J gene: TRBJ2-2; V gene: TRBV4-2
CDR3 protein: CASSLARGNYGYTF; clone size: -; J gene: TRBJ1-2; V gene: TRBV7-3
CDR3 protein: CSASGSGLSSEQYF; clone size: -; J gene: TRBJ2-7; V gene: TRBV20-1
CDR3 protein: CASRKANTEAFF; clone size: -; J gene: TRBJ1-1; V gene: TRBV7-9
CDR3 protein: CSAVGGQGSNQPQHF; clone size: many; J gene: TRBJ1-5; V gene: TRBV20-1
CDR3 protein: CASSSRTGRTEAFF; clone size: -; J gene: TRBJ1-1; V gene: TRBV12-3/TRBV12-4
CDR3 protein: CASSPSTGGVEQYF; clone size: -; J gene: TRBJ2-7; V gene: TRBV14
CDR3 protein: CASSEDTCRTSQGTGVVNQPQHF; clone size: -; J gene: TRBJ1-5; V gene: TRBV25-1
CDR3 protein: CASSEGSRGGQFF; clone size: -; J gene: TRBJ2-1; V gene: TRBV2
CDR3 protein: CASSLGTASTDTQYF; clone size: many; J gene: TRBJ2-3; V gene: TRBV5-6
CDR3 protein: CASSDWSIYGYTF; clone size: -; J gene: TRBJ1-2; V gene: TRBV2
CDR3 protein: CASSYHQSVAQYF; clone size: many; J gene: TRBJ2-5; V gene: TRBV6-5
CDR3 protein: CASSLDRVGAFF; clone size: -; J gene: TRBJ1-1; V gene: TRBV11-2
CDR3 protein: CASSLEQGAYGYTF; clone size: many; J gene: TRBJ1-2; V gene: TRBV5-1
CDR3 protein: CASSYSRVVTYNEQFF; clone size: many; J gene: TRBJ2-1; V gene: TRBV6-5
CDR3 protein: CASSGGGGSYNEQFF; clone size: -; J gene: TRBJ2-1; V gene: TRBV7-9
CDR3 protein: CASSLSEYEQYF; clone size: many; J gene: TRBJ2-7; V gene: TRBV5-6
CDR3 protein: CASSFRAGLNGYTF; clone size: -; J gene: TRBJ1-2; V gene: TRBV12-3/TRBV12-4
CDR3 protein: CASSPDLGSNQPQHF; clone size: many; J gene: TRBJ1-5; V gene: TRBV18
CDR3 protein: CASSLSRTGVYEQYF; clone size: -; J gene: TRBJ2-7; V gene: TRBV5-1